The table lists the clone carrying this T cell receptor delta chain with a few counts. Its antigen is unidentified. This likely traces to a read error, being one base from a far larger clone. This specimen includes other DNA sequences encoding the same CDR3. The data originate from a study of γδ T cells in repeated Plasmodium falciparum infection. Vgamma9/Vdelta2+ and Vdelta2-negative gammadelta T cells were flow-sorted from PBMC for bulk sequencing. Germline values: CDR1 GEAIGNYY, CDR2 EKD. CDR3 size: 19 residues. Broader study findings: Vdelta2-negative gammadelta repertoires appeared less diverse and less shared in Malian than Australian children.

TCRdb re-called the multiplex PCR reads using CATT. The sample contains around 50,000 delta-chain clones, 1.7% of which appear only once. The rearrangement joins TRDV2 to TRDJ3; 8 positions match TRDD3. The sequenced material came from gamma-delta T cells from blood. The sequence was collected from a pool of human donors (malaria-infected and uninfected, not separated). This chain's CDR3 is CACDTPGGQSSWDTRQMFF. As DNA, the CDR3 is TGTGCCTGTGACACTCCTGGGGGACAAAGCTCCTGGGACACTCGACAGATGTTTTTC.